This record concerns one T cell receptor beta chain sequence. Documented treatment: oral pan-JAK inhibitor, 5-10 mg twice daily. The investigators collected lesional scalp punch biopsies and peripheral blood from alopecia areata patients. The authors extracted RNA and reverse transcribed it into cDNA as the sequencing template. The table came from immunoSEQ multiplex PCR; TCRdb's copy has only in-frame clones and leaves some out. The data show 15,000 to 20,000 clones, 50% to 70% seen once. This sample is drawn from a study of CD8+ T cells in alopecia areata. The CDR3 spans 14 residues. Germline CDR1 reads SGHNT; CDR2 reads YYREEE (reference sequence). V lost 0 bases and J lost 5; bases outside the gene matches: 3.

The gene calls are TRBV5-4 and TRBJ2-7, with 9 bases matching TRBD2. The material sequenced was skin, taken at week 4, from a patient treated with tofacitinib. This receptor was identified in a human donor with alopecia areata. This CDR3 reads CASSLEAGGNEQYF. CDR3 nucleotide sequence: TGTGCCAGCAGCTTGGAAGCGGGGGGAAACGAGCAGTACTTC.